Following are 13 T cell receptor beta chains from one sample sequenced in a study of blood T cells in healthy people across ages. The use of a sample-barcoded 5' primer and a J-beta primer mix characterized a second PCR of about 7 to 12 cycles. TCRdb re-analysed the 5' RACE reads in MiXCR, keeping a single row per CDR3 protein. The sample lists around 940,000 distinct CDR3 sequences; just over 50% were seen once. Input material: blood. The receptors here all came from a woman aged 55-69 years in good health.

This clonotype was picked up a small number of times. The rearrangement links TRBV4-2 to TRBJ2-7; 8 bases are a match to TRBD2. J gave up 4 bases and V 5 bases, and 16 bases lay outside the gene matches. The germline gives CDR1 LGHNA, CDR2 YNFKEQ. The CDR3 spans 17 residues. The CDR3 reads CASSYASGPLRGYEQYF. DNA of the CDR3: TGTGCCAGCAGCTATGCTAGCGGGCCCCTCCGGGGGTACGAGCAGTACTTC.

CDR3 bases: TGCAGTGCTAGTTCGGGAGGCAACTACGAGCAGTACTTC. Its protein is CSASSGGNYEQYF. The chain carries TRBV20-1 and TRBJ2-7, with 7 bases matching TRBD2. J lost 3 bases, V lost 3 bases, and 5 bases had no gene match. Germline lookup yields CDR1 DFQATT and CDR2 SNEGSKA (reference sequence). This CDR3 is built from 13 residues.

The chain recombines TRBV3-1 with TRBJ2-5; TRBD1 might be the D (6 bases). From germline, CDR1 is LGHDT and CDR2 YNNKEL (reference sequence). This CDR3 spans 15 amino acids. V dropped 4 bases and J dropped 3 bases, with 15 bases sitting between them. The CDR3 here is CASSPPRGVKETQYF. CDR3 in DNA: TGTGCCAGCAGCCCCCCCAGGGGCGTTAAAGAGACCCAGTACTTC.

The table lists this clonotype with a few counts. This CDR3 reads CASSLHRQAYEQYF. In DNA form, the CDR3 reads TGTGCCAGCAGCTTACATAGACAGGCTTACGAGCAGTACTTC. The V call is TRBV7-8, the J call TRBJ2-7, with D possibly matching TRBD1 (6 bases). The CDR3 is 14 amino acids. Between the trimmed V and J ends, which lost 2 bases and 4 bases, there was a span of 12 bases. The germline V gene has CDR1 SGHVS and CDR2 FQNEAQ.

CDR3 bases: TGCGCCAGCAGCCAGGAGGGACTAGGATCATTTACGCCCGGGGAGCTGTTTTTT. Its translation: CASSQEGLGSFTPGELFF. This chain connects TRBV4-3 to TRBJ2-2; 8 bases line up with TRBD2. The length of the CDR3 is 18 residues. CDR1 is LGHNA and CDR2 is YSLEER in the germline V gene. V lost 3 bases to trimming and J lost 6 bases; unmatched junction nucleotides: 15.

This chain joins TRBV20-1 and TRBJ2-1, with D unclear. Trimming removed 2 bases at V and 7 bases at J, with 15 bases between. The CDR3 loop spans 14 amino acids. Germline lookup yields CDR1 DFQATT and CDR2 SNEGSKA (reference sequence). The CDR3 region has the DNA TGCAGTGCTAGAAATAGTGGGGTCGGTAATGAGCAGTTCTTC. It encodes CSARNSGVGNEQFF.

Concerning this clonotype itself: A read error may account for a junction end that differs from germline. CDR3 bases: TGCAGTGCTAGAACTAAACCCGGGACAGGGCATCAACCCCAGCATTTT. Protein: CSARTKPGTGHQPQHF. The V gene is TRBV20-1, the J gene TRBJ1-5, with 9 bases lining up with TRBD1. CDR1 is DFQATT and CDR2 is SNEGSKA in the germline V gene (reference sequence). The CDR3 has 16 residues.

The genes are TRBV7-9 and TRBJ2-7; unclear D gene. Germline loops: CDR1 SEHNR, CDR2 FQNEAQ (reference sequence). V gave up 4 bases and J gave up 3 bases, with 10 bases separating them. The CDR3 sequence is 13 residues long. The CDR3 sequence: CASSSSYHYEQYF. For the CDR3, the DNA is TGTGCCAGCAGCTCCTCTTATCACTACGAGCAGTACTTC.

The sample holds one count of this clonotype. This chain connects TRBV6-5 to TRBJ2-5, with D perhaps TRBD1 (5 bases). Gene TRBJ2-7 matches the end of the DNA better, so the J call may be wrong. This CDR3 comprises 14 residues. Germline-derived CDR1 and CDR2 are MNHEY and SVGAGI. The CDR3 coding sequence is TGTGCCAGCAGTTACTTCCAGGGAACCTACGAGCAGTACTTC. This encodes CASSYFQGTYEQYF.

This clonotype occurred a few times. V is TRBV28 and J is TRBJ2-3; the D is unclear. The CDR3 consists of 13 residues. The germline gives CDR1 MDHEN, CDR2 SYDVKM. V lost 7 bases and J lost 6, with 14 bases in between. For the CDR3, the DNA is TGTGCCAGCACCACCACCCCCTCGGATACGCAGTATTTT. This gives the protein CASTTTPSDTQYF.

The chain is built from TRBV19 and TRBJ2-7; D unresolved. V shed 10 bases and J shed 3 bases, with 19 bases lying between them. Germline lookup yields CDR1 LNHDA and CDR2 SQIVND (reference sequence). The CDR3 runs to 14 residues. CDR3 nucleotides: TGTGCCATAAGCCGGGCAGCCCTCCACTACGAGCAGTACTTC. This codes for CAISRAALHYEQYF.

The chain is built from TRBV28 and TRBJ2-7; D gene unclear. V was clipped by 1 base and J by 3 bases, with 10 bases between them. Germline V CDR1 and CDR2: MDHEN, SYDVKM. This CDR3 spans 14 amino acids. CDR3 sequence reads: CASSLSLQDYEQYF. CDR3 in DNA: TGTGCCAGCAGTTTATCATTACAAGACTACGAGCAGTACTTC.

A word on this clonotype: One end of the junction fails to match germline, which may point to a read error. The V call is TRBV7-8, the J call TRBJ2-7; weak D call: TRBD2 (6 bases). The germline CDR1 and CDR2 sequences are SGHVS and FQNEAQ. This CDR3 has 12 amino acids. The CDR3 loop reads CASRLAEYEQYF. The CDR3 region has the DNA TGTGCCAGCAGGTTAGCGGAGTACGAGCAGTACTTC.